This TCR beta chain was retrieved from a study of regulatory T cells in long-lasting Graves disease. Study-level points and caveats: Patients whose Graves' disease persisted exhibited lower TCR diversity than those newly diagnosed.

Germline-derived CDR1 and CDR2 are SNHLY and FYNNEI. The ends lost 6 bases at V and 7 bases at J; junction bases unmatched: 0. CDR3 length: 13 amino acids. With respect to this clonotype: Its specificity is not known.

Time point reported: persistent/refractory GD, antithyroid drugs over 5 years with positive TRAb. RNA isolated from PBMCs was used to make the TCR library. HTBI primers from iRepertoire and Arm-PCR of CDR3 regions yielded the TCR beta libraries. TCRdb fed the multiplex PCR reads into MiXCR, producing one record per CDR3 protein. Of approximately 690,000 distinct CDR3 sequences in the sample, around 30% are singletons; the top ten hold about two fifths. The TCR sequence derives from a female donor with Graves disease. This chain uses TRBV2 with TRBJ2-1, with 13 bases lining up with TRBD2. Sequences were derived from peripheral blood mononuclear cells (PBMCs), sampled when the disease was refractory, from a patient treated with antithyroid drugs. The CDR3 region has the DNA TGTGCCAGCAGGGGACTAGCGGGAAATGAGCAGTTCTTC. Its protein product is CASRGLAGNEQFF. Full variable domain (remainder filled in from reference TRBV2 and TRBJ2-1): EPEVTQTPSHQVTQMGQEVILRCVPISNHLYFYWYRQILGQKVEFLVSFYNNEISEKSEIFDDQFSVERPDGSNFTLKIRSTKLEDSAMYFCASRGLAGNEQFFGPGTRLTVL.